This TCR beta chain was sequenced during a study of cytomegalovirus exposure and HLA in healthy donors. Looked up from germline, CDR1 is SNHLY and CDR2 is FYNNEI. The CDR3 extends over 16 amino acids. Trimming took 6 bases from V and 5 from J; bases not matched to a gene: 11. The PCR ran on 60 Vbeta and 13 Jbeta primers. TCRdb's table, derived via immunoSEQ multiplex PCR, lists solely in-frame clones and lacks some. In the table there are tens of thousands of clones, approximately 75% of which are singletons. Donors sampled were nominally healthy, though unrecorded immune exposures were likely. The TCR sequence derives from a man aged 55 to 70 in good health and CMV-seronegative. The J gene is TRBJ1-4, the V gene TRBV2; 8 bases fit TRBD1. Sample: PBMCs. The CDR3 reads CASRYLRQGRNEKLFF. The CDR3 DNA sequence: TGTGCCAGCAGATACTTAAGACAGGGGCGAAATGAAAAACTGTTTTTT.